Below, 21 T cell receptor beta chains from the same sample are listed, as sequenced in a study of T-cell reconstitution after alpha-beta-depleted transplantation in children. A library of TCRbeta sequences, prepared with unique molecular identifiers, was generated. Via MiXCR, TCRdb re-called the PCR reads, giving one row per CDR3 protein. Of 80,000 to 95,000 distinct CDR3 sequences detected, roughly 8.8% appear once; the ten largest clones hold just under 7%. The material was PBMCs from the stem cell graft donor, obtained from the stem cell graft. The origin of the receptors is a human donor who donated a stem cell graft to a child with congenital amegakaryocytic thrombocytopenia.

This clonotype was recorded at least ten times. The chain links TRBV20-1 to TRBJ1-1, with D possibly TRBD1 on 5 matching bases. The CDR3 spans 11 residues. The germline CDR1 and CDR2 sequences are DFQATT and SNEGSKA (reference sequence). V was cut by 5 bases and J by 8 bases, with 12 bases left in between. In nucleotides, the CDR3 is TGCAGTGCTCCAAGGGGAGTGGAAGCTTTCTTT. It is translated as CSAPRGVEAFF.

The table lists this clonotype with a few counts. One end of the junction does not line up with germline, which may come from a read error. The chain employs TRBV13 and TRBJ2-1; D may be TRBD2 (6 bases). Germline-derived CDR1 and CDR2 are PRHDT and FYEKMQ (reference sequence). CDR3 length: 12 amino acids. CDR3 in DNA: TGTGCCAGCAGCTTAGGCGGGCGGGACCCGGTCTTC. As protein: CASSLGGRDPVF. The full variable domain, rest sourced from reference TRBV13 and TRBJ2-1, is AAGVIQSPRHLIKEKRETATLKCYPIPRHDTVYWYQQGPGQDPQFLISFYEKMQSDKGSIPDRFSAQQFSDYHSELNMSSLELGDSALYFCASSLGGRDPVFGPGTRLTVL.

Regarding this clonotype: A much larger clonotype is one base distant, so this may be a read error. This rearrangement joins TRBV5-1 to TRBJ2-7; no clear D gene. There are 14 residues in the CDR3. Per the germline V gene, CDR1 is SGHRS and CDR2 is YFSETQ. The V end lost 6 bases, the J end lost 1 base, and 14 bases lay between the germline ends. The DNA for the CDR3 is TGCGCCAGCATCCTAGAACACTCGTCCTACGAGCAGTACTTC. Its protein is CASILEHSSYEQYF.

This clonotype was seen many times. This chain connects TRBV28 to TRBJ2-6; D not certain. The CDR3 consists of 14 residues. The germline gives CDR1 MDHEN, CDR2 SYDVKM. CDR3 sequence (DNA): TGTGGGATTTCCAGGCGCTCTGGGGCCAACGTCCTGACTTTC. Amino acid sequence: CGISRRSGANVLTF.

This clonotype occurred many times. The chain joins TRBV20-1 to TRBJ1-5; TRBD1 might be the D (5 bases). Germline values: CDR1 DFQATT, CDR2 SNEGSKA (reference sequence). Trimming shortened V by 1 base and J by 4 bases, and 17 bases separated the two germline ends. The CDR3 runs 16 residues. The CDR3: CSARAGRAGRNQPQHF. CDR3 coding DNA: TGCAGTGCTAGAGCTGGAAGGGCAGGGAGGAATCAGCCCCAGCATTTT.

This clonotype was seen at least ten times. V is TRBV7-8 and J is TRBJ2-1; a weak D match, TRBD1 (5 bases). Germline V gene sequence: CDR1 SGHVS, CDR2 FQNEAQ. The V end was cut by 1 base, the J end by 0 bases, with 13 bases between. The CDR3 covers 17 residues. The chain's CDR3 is CASSLEGSQSSYNEQFF. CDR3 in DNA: TGTGCCAGCAGCTTAGAGGGGTCCCAGAGCTCCTACAATGAGCAGTTCTTC.

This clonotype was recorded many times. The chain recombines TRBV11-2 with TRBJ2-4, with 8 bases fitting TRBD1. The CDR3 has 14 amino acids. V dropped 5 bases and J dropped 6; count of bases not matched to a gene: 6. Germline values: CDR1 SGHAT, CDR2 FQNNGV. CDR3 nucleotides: TGTGCCAGCAGCGTACAGGGGGGTGGAAACATTCAGTACTTC. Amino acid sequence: CASSVQGGGNIQYF.

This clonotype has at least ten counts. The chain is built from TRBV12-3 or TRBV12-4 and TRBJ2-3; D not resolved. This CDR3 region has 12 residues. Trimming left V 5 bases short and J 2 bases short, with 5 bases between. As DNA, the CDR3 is TGTGCCAGCAGTCTTTTCACAGATACGCAGTATTTT. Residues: CASSLFTDTQYF.

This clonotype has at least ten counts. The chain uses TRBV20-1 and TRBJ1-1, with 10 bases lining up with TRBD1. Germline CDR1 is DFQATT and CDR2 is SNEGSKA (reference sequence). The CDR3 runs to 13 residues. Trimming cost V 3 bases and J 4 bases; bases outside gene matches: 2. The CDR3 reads CSASGTGATEAFF. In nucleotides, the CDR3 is TGCAGTGCTAGCGGGACAGGGGCCACTGAAGCTTTCTTT.

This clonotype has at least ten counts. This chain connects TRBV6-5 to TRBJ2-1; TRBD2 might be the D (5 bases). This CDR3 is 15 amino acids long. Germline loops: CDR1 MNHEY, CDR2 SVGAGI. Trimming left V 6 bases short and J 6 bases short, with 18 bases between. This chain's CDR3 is CASSNGVPISNEQFF. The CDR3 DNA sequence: TGTGCCAGCAGCAACGGGGTTCCGATCTCCAATGAGCAGTTCTTC.

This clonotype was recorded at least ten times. CDR3 nucleotides: TGCAGCGTTGAGACTAGGCGGGGCGAGACCCAGTACTTC. Translated, it gives CSVETRRGETQYF. The chain employs TRBV29-1 and TRBJ2-5; D may be TRBD2 (6 bases). Trimming took 3 bases from V and 5 from J, leaving 13 bases between them. CDR1 is SQVTM, CDR2 ANQGSEA, per germline. CDR3 size: 13 residues.

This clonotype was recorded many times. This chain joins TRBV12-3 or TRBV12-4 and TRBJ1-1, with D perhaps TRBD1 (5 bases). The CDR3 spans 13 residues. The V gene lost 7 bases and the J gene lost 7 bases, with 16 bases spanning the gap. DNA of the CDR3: TGTGCCAGCACGGCTTCAGGGAGCGGTGAAGCTTTCTTT. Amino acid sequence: CASTASGSGEAFF.

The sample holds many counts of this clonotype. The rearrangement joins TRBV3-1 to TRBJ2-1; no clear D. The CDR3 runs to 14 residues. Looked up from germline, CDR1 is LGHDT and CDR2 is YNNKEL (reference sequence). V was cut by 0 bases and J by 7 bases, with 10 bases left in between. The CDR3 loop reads CASSQDPPRNEQFF. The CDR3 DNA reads TGTGCCAGCAGCCAAGATCCCCCAAGGAATGAGCAGTTCTTC.

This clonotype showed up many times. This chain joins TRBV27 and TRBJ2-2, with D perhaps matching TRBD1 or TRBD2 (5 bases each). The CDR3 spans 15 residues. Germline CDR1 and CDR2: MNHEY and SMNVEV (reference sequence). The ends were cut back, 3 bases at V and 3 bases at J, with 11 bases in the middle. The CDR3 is CASSFGGGDTGELFF. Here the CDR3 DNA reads TGTGCCAGCAGTTTCGGTGGGGGAGACACCGGGGAGCTGTTTTTT.

The chain's CDR3 is CASSSAGGPSYEQYF. The CDR3 DNA follows: TGTGCCAGCAGTTCAGCGGGGGGGCCGTCCTACGAGCAGTACTTC. The rearrangement joins TRBV27 to TRBJ2-7, with 10 positions matching TRBD2. The CDR3 sequence is 15 residues long. Unmatched junction bases numbered 4, after V lost 4 bases and J lost 1 base. The germline V gene encodes CDR1 MNHEY and CDR2 SMNVEV (reference sequence).

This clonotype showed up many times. CDR3: CASSYRTGYGQETQYF. The CDR3 DNA is TGTGCCAGCAGTTACCGGACAGGGTATGGCCAAGAGACCCAGTACTTC. The chain has TRBV6-5 and TRBJ2-5; 8 positions match TRBD1. Germline V gene data show CDR1 as MNHEY and CDR2 as SVGAGI. The CDR3 is 16 amino acids. J lost 1 base, V lost 2 bases, and 6 bases had no gene match.

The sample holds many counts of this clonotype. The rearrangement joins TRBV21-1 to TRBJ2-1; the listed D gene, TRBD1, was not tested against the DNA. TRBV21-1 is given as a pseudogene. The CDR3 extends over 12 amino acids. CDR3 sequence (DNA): TGTGCCAGCAGCAAAGGGGTGGGGGCGATGTTCTTC. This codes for CASSKGVGAMFF.

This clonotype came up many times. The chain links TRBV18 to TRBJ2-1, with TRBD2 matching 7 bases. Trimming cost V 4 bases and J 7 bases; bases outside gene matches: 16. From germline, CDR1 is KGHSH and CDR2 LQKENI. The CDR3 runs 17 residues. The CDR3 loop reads CASSLTASGKSTNEQFF. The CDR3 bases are TGTGCCAGCTCACTAACGGCTAGCGGCAAATCCACAAATGAGCAGTTCTTC.

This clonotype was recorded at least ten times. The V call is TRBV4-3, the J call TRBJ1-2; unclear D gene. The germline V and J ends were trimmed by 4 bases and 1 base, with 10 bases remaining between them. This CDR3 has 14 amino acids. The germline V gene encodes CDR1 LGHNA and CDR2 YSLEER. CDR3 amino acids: CASSPSRSNYGYTF. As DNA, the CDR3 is TGCGCCAGCAGCCCCTCGAGGAGTAACTATGGCTACACCTTC.

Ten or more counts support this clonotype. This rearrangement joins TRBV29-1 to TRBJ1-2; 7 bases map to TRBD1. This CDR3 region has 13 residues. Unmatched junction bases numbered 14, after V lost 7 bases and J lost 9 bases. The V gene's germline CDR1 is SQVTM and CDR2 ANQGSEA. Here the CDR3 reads CSAIGGGTESYTF. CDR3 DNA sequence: TGCAGCGCAATTGGGGGCGGGACAGAGAGCTACACCTTC.

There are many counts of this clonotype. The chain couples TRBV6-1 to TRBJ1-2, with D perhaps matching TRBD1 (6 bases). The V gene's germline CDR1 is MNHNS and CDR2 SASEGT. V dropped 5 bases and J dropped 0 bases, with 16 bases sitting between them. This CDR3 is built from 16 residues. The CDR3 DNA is TGTGCCAGCAGTCTAAGCAGGGGATGGACTAACTATGGCTACACCTTC. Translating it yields CASSLSRGWTNYGYTF.